This TCR beta chain was recovered during a study of early T cells in non-severe SARS-CoV-2 infection. Study overall: From unsorted whole blood, bulk RNA was sequenced, and the chains remained unpaired.

Study-wide results and caveats: VDJdb matching favored anti-spike CD8 responses, missing private and CD4 specificities.

Attachment of unique molecular identifiers was made to individual cDNA molecules. TCRdb independently ran MiXCR on the 5' RACE reads; one entry per CDR3 protein. The sample lists just under 65,000 distinct CDR3 sequences; around 6.5% were seen once. The CDR3 is made up of 11 amino acids. Trimming took 1 base from V and 10 from J, leaving 5 bases between them. Germline V gene sequence: CDR1 SNHLY, CDR2 FYNNEI. This clonotype was observed at least ten times. Antigen: not known. This TCR came from an adult who was a healthcare worker with PCR-confirmed SARS-CoV-2 infection or an uninfected control (not recorded which). This chain joins TRBV2 and TRBJ2-1; D is ambiguous. The material sequenced was whole blood, taken at baseline. CDR3 in DNA: TGTGCCAGCAGTGAAGGATGGGAGCAGTTCTTC. Translation gives CASSEGWEQFF.